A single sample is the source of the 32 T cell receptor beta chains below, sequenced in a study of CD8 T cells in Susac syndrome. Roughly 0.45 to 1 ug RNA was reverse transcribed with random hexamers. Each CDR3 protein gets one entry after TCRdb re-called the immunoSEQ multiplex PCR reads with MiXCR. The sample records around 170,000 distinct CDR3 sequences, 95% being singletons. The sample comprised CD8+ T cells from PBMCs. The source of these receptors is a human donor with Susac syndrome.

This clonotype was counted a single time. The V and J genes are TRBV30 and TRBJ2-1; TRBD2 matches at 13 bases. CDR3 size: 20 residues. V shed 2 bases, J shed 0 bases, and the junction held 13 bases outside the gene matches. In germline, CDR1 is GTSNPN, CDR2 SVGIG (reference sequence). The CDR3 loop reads CAWSPSRTSGGPGSYNEQFF. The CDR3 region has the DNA TGTGCCTGGAGTCCGTCCCGGACTAGCGGGGGACCAGGCTCCTACAATGAGCAGTTCTTC.

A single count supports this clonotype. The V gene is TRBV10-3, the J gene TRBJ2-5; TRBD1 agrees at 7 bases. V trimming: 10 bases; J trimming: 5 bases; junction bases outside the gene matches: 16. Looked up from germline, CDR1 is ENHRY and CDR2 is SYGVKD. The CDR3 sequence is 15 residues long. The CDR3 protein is CATQNDRDSGETQYF. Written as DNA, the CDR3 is TGTGCCACCCAGAACGACCGGGACAGCGGCGAGACCCAGTACTTC.

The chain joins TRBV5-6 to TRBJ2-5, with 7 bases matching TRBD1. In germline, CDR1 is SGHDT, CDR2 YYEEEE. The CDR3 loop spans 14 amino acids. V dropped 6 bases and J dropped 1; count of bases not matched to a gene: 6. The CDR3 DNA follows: TGTGCCAGCACCCTGGCAGGGGGCCAAGAGACCCAGTACTTC. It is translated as CASTLAGGQETQYF.

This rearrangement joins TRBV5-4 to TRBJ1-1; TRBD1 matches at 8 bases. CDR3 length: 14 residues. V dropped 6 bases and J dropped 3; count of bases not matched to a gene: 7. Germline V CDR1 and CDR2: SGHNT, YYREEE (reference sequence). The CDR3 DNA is TGTGCCAGCATCAAACAGGGGGAGGACACTGAAGCTTTCTTT. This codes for CASIKQGEDTEAFF. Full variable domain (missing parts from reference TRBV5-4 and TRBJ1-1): ETGVTQSPTHLIKTRGQQVTLRCSSQSGHNTVSWYQQALGQGPQFIFQYYREEENGRGNFPPRFSGLQFPNYSSELNVNALELDDSALYLCASIKQGEDTEAFFGQGTRLTVV.

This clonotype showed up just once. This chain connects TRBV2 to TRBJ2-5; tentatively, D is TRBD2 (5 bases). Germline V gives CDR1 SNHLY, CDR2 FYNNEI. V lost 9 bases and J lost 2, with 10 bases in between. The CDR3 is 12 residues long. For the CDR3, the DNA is TGTGCCAGAGGACTCGAACAAGAGACCCAGTACTTC. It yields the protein CARGLEQETQYF. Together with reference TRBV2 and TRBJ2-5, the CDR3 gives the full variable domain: EPEVTQTPSHQVTQMGQEVILRCVPISNHLYFYWYRQILGQKVEFLVSFYNNEISEKSEIFDDQFSVERPDGSNFTLKIRSTKLEDSAMYFCARGLEQETQYFGPGTRLLVL.

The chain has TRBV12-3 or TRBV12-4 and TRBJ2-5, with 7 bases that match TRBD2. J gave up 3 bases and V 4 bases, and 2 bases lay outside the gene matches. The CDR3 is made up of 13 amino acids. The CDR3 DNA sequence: TGTGCCAGCAGTTCAGCGGGGAAAGAGACCCAGTACTTC. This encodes CASSSAGKETQYF.

The CDR3 protein is CASNSPPGDVYSGANVLTF. The CDR3 DNA reads as TGTGCCAGTAACTCTCCCCCAGGGGACGTCTACTCTGGGGCCAACGTCCTGACTTTC. The genes are TRBV19 and TRBJ2-6; possible D gene TRBD1, 6 bases. Trimming cost V 7 bases and J 0 bases, with 22 bases left between them. Germline assignment: CDR1 LNHDA and CDR2 SQIVND (reference sequence). The CDR3 is made up of 19 amino acids.

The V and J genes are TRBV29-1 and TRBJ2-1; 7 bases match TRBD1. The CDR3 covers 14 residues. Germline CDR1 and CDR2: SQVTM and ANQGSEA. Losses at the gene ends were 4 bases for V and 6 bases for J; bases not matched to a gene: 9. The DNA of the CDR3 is TGCAGCGTTGTTTTAAGGGGGCGAGGCAATGAGCAGTTCTTC. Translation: CSVVLRGRGNEQFF.

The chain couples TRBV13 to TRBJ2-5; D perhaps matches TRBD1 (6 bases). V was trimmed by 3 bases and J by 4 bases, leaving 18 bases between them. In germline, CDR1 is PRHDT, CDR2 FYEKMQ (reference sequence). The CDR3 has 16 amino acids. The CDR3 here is CASSFISQGERETQYF. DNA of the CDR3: TGTGCCAGCAGCTTTATTTCACAGGGCGAGAGAGAGACCCAGTACTTC. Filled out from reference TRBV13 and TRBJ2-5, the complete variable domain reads AAGVIQSPRHLIKEKRETATLKCYPIPRHDTVYWYQQGPGQDPQFLISFYEKMQSDKGSIPDRFSAQQFSDYHSELNMSSLELGDSALYFCASSFISQGERETQYFGPGTRLLVL.

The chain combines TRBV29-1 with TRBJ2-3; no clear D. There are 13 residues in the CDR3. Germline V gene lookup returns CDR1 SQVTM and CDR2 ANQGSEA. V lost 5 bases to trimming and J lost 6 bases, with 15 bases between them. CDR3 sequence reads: CSVCVSVGDTQYF. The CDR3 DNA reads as TGCAGCGTTTGTGTGTCGGTGGGGGATACGCAGTATTTT.

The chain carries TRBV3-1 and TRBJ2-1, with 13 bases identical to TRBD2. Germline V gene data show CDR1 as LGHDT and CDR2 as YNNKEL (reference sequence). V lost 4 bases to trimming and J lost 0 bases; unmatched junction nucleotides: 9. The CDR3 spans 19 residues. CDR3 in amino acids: CASSLRTSGGPSSYNEQFF. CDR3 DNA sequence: TGTGCCAGCAGCCTCCGGACTAGCGGGGGTCCAAGCTCCTACAATGAGCAGTTCTTC.

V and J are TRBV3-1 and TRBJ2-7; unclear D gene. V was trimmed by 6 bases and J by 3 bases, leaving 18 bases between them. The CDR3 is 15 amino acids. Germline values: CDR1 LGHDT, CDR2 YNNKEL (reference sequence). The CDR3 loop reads CASSPFDRAVYEQYF. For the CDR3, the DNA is TGTGCCAGCAGTCCTTTCGACCGCGCCGTCTACGAGCAGTACTTC.

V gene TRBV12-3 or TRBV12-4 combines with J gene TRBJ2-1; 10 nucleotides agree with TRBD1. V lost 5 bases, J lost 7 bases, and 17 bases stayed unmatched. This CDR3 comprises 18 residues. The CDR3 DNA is TGTGCCAGCAGTCCCTACACTTCGGGACAGGGGTCCCTTAATGAGCAGTTCTTC. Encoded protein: CASSPYTSGQGSLNEQFF.

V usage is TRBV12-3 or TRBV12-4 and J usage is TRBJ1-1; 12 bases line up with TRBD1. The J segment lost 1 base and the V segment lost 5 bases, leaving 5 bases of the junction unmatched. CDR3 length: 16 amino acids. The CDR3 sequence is CASSQRDRGPNTEAFF. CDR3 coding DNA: TGTGCCAGCAGTCAACGGGACAGGGGGCCGAACACTGAAGCTTTCTTT.

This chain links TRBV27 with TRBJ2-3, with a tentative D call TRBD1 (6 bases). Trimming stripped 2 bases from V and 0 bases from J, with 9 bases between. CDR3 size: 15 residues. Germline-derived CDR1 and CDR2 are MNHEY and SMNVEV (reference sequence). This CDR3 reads CASSLTGSSTDTQYF. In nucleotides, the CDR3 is TGTGCCAGCAGTTTAACAGGGAGCAGCACAGATACGCAGTATTTT.

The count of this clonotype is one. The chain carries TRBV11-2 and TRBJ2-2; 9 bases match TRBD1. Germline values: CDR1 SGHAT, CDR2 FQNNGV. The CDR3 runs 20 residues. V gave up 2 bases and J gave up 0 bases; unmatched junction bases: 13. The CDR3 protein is CASSLRDRVVMSANTGELFF. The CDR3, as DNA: TGTGCCAGCAGCTTAAGGGACAGGGTGGTTATGTCAGCGAACACCGGGGAGCTGTTTTTT.

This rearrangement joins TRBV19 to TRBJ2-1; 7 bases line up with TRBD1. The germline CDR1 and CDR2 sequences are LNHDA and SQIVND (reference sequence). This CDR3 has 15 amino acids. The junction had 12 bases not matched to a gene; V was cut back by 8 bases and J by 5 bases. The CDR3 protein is CASGPTGYDDNEQFF. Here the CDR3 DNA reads TGTGCCAGTGGGCCGACAGGGTATGACGACAATGAGCAGTTCTTC.

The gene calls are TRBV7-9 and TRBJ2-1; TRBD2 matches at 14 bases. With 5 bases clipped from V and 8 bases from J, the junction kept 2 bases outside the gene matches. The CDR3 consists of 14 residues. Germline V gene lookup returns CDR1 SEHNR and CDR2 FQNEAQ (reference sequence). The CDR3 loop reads CASSGLAGGHEQFF. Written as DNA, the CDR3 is TGTGCCAGCAGCGGACTAGCGGGAGGCCATGAGCAGTTCTTC.

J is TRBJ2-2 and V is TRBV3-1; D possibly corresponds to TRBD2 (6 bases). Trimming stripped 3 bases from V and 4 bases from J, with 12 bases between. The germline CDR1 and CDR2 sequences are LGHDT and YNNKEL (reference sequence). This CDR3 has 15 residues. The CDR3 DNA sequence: TGTGCCAGCAGCCAGACTACGGGAGTCACCGGGGAGCTGTTTTTT. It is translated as CASSQTTGVTGELFF.

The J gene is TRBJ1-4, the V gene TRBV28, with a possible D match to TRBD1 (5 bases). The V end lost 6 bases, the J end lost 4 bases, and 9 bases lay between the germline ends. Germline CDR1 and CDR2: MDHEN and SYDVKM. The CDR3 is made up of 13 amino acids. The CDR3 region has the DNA TGTGCCAGCAGCTTCCAGGGTAATGAAAAACTGTTTTTT. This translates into CASSFQGNEKLFF.

CDR3 in DNA: TGTGCCAGCAGTTCCCCCCCGGGACACCTCAATGAGCAGTTCTTC. It translates to CASSSPPGHLNEQFF. The chain combines TRBV28 with TRBJ2-1; a possible D gene is TRBD1 (6 bases). Germline CDR1 reads MDHEN; CDR2 reads SYDVKM. Trimming left V 4 bases short and J 6 bases short, with 16 bases between. The CDR3 covers 15 residues. The whole variable domain, remainder taken from reference TRBV28 and TRBJ2-1, is DVKVTQSSRYLVKRTGEKVFLECVQDMDHENMFWYRQDPGLGLRLIYFSYDVKMKEKGDIPEGYSVSREKKERFSLILESASTNQTSMYLCASSSPPGHLNEQFFGPGTRLTVL.

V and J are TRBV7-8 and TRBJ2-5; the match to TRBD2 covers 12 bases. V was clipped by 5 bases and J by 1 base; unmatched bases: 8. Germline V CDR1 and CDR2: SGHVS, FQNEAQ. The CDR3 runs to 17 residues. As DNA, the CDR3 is TGTGCCAGCAGCCAAGGACTAGCGGGACTTTTCCAAGAGACCCAGTACTTC. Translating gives CASSQGLAGLFQETQYF.

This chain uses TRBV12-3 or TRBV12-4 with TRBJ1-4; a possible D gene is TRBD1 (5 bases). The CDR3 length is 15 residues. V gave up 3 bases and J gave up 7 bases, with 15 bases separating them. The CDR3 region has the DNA TGTGCCAGCAGTTTTTGGGACGAGGGACGTGAAAAACTGTTTTTT. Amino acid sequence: CASSFWDEGREKLFF.

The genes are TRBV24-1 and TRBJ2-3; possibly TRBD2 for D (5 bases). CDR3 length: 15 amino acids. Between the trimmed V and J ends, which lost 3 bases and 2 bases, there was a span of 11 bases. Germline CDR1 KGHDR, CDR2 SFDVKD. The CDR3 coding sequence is TGTGCCACCAGTGATAAGGTCCGGGACACAGATACGCAGTATTTT. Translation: CATSDKVRDTDTQYF.

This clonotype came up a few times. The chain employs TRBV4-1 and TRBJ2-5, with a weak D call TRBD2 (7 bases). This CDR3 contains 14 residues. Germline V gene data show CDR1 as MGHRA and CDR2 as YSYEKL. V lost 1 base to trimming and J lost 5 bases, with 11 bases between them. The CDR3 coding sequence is TGCGCCAGCAGCCAAGTCAAGGGGGGGGAGACCCAGTACTTC. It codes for CASSQVKGGETQYF.

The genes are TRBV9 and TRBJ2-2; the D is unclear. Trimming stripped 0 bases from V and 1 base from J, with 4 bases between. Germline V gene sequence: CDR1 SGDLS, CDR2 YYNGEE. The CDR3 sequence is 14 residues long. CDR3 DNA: TGTGCCAGCAGCGTAGTATGGAACACCGGGGAGCTGTTTTTT. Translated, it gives CASSVVWNTGELFF. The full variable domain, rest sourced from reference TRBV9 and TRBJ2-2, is DSGVTQTPKHLITATGQRVTLRCSPRSGDLSVYWYQQSLDQGLQFLIQYYNGEERAKGNILERFSAQQFPDLHSELNLSSLELGDSALYFCASSVVWNTGELFFGEGSRLTVL.

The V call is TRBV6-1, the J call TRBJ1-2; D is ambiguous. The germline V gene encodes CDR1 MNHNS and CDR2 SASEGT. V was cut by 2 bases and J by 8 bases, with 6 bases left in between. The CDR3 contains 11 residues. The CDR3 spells CASSESGGYTF. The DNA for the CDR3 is TGTGCCAGCAGTGAATCTGGGGGCTACACCTTC.

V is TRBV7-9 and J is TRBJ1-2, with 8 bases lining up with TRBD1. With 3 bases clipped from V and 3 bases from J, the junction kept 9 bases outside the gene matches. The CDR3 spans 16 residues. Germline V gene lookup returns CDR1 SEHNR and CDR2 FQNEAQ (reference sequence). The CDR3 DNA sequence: TGTGCCAGCAGCTTCAATTCAGGGGGCTGGGACTATGGCTACACCTTC. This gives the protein CASSFNSGGWDYGYTF. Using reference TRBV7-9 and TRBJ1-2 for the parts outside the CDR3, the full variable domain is DTGVSQNPRHKITKRGQNVTFRCDPISEHNRLYWYRQTLGQGPEFLTYFQNEAQLEKSRLLSDRFSAERPKGSFSTLEIQRTEQGDSAMYLCASSFNSGGWDYGYTFGSGTRLTVV.

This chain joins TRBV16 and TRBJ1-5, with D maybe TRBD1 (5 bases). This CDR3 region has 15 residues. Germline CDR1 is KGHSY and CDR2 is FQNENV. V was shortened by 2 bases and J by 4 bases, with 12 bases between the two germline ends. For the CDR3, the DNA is TGTGCCAGCAGCCAAAGTGGGGCTCTGAATCAGCCCCAGCATTTT. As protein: CASSQSGALNQPQHF.

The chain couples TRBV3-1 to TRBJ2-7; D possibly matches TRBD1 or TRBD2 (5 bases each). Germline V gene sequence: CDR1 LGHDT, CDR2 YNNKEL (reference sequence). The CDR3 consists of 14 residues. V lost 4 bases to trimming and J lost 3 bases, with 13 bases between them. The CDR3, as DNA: TGTGCCAGCAGCCTCCGGGACGGCGGCTACGAGCAGTACTTC. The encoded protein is CASSLRDGGYEQYF.

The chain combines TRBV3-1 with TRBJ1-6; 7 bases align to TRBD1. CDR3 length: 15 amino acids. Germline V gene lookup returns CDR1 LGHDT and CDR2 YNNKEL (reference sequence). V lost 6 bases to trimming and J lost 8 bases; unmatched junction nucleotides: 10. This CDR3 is CASSQGGGGYSPLHF. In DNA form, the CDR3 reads TGTGCCAGCAGTCAGGGGGGTGGAGGATATTCACCCCTCCACTTT.

The CDR3 DNA is TGTGCCAGCAGCCCGACAGGGAACCAAGAGACCCAGTACTTC. This sequence encodes CASSPTGNQETQYF. The chain combines TRBV7-3 with TRBJ2-5; 7 bases agree with TRBD1. The CDR3 has 14 amino acids. Germline values: CDR1 SGHTA, CDR2 FQGTGA. V lost 5 bases, J lost 0 bases, and 3 bases stayed unmatched.